The clone carrying this T cell receptor (beta chain) was picked up many times. TCRdb independently ran MiXCR on the RT-PCR reads; one entry per CDR3 protein. The sample has 500,000 to 650,000 distinct CDR3 sequences, 7.6% seen once. The entry originates in a study of response to subunit inactivated influenza vaccine. The source was PBMCs from blood, collected around 25 months after vaccination. The receptor's source is a man between 50 and 75 years old who received an inactivated influenza vaccine.

The CDR3 region has the DNA TGCGCCAGCAGCCAAGGAGGTGCGGGAGGGGATACGCAGTATTTT. Its translation: CASSQGGAGGDTQYF. This chain connects TRBV4-3 to TRBJ2-3, with TRBD2 matching 9 bases. This CDR3 has 15 amino acids. V gave up 1 base and J gave up 6 bases; unmatched junction bases: 5. Germline lookup yields CDR1 LGHNA and CDR2 YSLEER.